Included here is one TCR beta chain sequence, with context. Its cognate antigen has yet to be identified. Per-nucleotide qualities are absent, and no much larger clonotype sits a single base away. At one collaborating source in Seattle, patients were enrolled during active infection and were followed longitudinally through the course of disease. Collaborating institutions collected whole blood in K2EDTA tubes following their own protocols. Collaborator samples were shipped for TCRbeta analysis as frozen whole blood, isolated PBMCs, or DNA extracted from either sample type. Sequences WNHNN (CDR1) and SYGVQD (CDR2) are obtained from the germline V gene (reference sequence). There are 14 amino acids in the CDR3, from cysteine to phenylalanine inclusive. Only CDR3 DNA remains: 42 bases, in frame from the first base. Trimming costs V 6 bases and J 0 bases, and their ends lie 9 bases apart. This sample is part of a study of blood T cell repertoires in COVID-19 (TCRdb year 2020). Some background on the complete study: Collaborator samples came from the United States, Italy and Spain and covered acute and convalescent phases of COVID-19. The prospective study material was composed of cDNA or gDNA derived from T cells, B-cell-depleted T cells, or PBMCs. The dataset comprised deeply sampled blood TCRbeta repertoires from subjects exposed to, actively infected with, or recovered from COVID-19. A freely available public database, intended as a resource for researchers studying the immune response to SARS-CoV-2, is where the repertoires were released. The samples were drawn from the first 160 participants of the ongoing ImmuneRACE study and from under 1,500 subjects provided by 6 global collaborators. The sample metadata nearly always contained a de-identified subject ID, COVID-19 status, age in years and sex. Where available, HLA class I and class II types were taken from metadata supplied by the sample provider and were not determined by assay-based typing.

The immunoSEQ Assay, a bias-controlled multiplex PCR, was used to amplify TCRbeta CDR3 regions from genomic DNA. Per the authors' processing: Nucleated cell counts per sample were estimated from amplification of reference gene primers within the assay. To quantify the absolute abundance of each unique TCRbeta CDR3 rearrangement, sequence reads were collapsed and filtered. For each sample, productive Simpson clonality was calculated as the square root of Simpson's diversity index across productive rearrangements. TCRdb took over this immuneACCESS table, retaining in-frame rearrangements with V and J assigned. Such tables are incomplete; in checked studies, under half of the missing clones stem from an unresolved V gene, and the remainder is unexplained. The DNA gave D and trimming, while V, J and clone size come from that table. In this sample the table shows 130,000 to 150,000 clones, 80% to 90% of which occur a single time. The ten largest clones add up to around 8% of the sample.

Results and caveats for the whole study, not just this receptor: How much clinical and demographic metadata was included differed by source and by participant, and the metadata was provided uncurated.

The TCR sequence derives from an older woman with COVID-19, enrolled during active disease. The sample consisted of peripheral blood. The chain is made from TRBV10-1 and TRBJ2-1, with a weak D call of TRBD1 (5 bases match). CDR3 protein: CASSPRDSYNEQFF. The bases read TGCGCCAGCAGCCCCAGGGACTCCTACAATGAGCAGTTCTTC.